This is a list of T cell receptor beta chains from one sample in a study of T cells after yellow fever vaccination. Using its own MiXCR run on the 5' RACE reads, TCRdb lists one record per CDR3 protein. The sample shows about 320,000 distinct CDR3 sequences, 3.5% to 4.5% of them seen only once. The sample was PBMCs, taken 15 days after the yellow fever booster vaccination. The receptors were sampled from a man aged 18-30 years who received the YFV17D yellow fever vaccine. Each CDR3 is given with its conserved first and last residue. The D gene is left open where the match is weak. Clone size is given for some rows only: seen once, a few or many times, or a class if the clone is expanded.

v_call	clone_size	d_call	j_call	cdr3_nt	cdr3_aa
TRBV20-1	many	NA	TRBJ1-1	TGCAGTGCTTACGACAGGCACACTGAAGCTTTCTTT	CSAYDRHTEAFF
TRBV7-2	many	TRBD1	TRBJ1-2	TGTGCCAGCAGCCGTGGACAGGGCATCGGGACTGGCTACACCTTC	CASSRGQGIGTGYTF
TRBV4-1	many	NA	TRBJ1-1	TGCGCCAGCAGCCAAGACGGGGAACGTGAAGCTTTCTTT	CASSQDGEREAFF
TRBV11-1	many	TRBD1	TRBJ2-3	TGTGCCAGCAGCTTAGGGACAGGGGGCACAGATACGCAGTATTTT	CASSLGTGGTDTQYF
TRBV4-1	many	NA	TRBJ1-1	TGCGCCAGCAGCCAATTGAGGGAGAACACTGAAGCTTTCTTT	CASSQLRENTEAFF
TRBV10-3	many	NA	TRBJ1-1	TGTGCCATCAGTGGAAGGGAGGGGAACACTGAAGCTTTCTTT	CAISGREGNTEAFF
TRBV20-1	many	NA	TRBJ1-4	TGCAGTGCTAGCCATCAGGGAAAAAAACTGTTTTTT	CSASHQGKKLFF
TRBV4-3	many	NA	TRBJ2-1	TGCGCCAGCCGCGGGACCGCCTACAATGAGCAGTTCTTC	CASRGTAYNEQFF
TRBV6-2/TRBV6-3	few	NA	TRBJ2-7	TGTGCCAGCAGGATCCGGGACTTCAACTCCTACGAGCAGTACTTC	CASRIRDFNSYEQYF
TRBV29-1	many	TRBD1	TRBJ2-1	TGCAGCGTTAGGCAGGGGGCGGGCAATGAGCAGTTCTTC	CSVRQGAGNEQFF
TRBV5-1	many	NA	TRBJ1-5	TGCGCCAGCAGCTTGGGGCCGGGAGGACAGCCCCAGCATTTT	CASSLGPGGQPQHF
TRBV6-2/TRBV6-3	many	NA	TRBJ2-5	TGTGCCAGCCGAGCACACAGCCAAGAGACCCAGTACTTC	CASRAHSQETQYF
TRBV20-1	many	TRBD2	TRBJ2-5	TGCAGTGCTGTAATAGCGGGGGGGCAAGAGACCCAGTACTTC	CSAVIAGGQETQYF
TRBV20-1	many	TRBD2	TRBJ2-1	TGCAGTGCTATAAGCGGGGTTATCCGAGGGGAGCAGTTCTTC	CSAISGVIRGEQFF
TRBV19	few	NA	TRBJ1-5	TGTGCCAGTAGTCGACGAAGAAGGGGGGAGCCCCAGCATTTT	CASSRRRRGEPQHF
TRBV12-3/TRBV12-4	many	TRBD2	TRBJ2-3	TGTGCCAGCAGTCCCGGGGGGGGGGTGGATACGCAGTATTTT	CASSPGGGVDTQYF
TRBV27	NA	TRBD1	TRBJ1-5	TGTGCCAGCAGGACAGGGTTCGGGCAGCCCCAGCATTTT	CASRTGFGQPQHF
TRBV10-3	few	NA	TRBJ2-3	TGTGCCATCAGTTCCGGGTCCCGCACAGATACGCAGTATTTT	CAISSGSRTDTQYF
TRBV5-1	NA	NA	TRBJ2-6	TGCGCCAGCAGCCTCGGAGGTAACGGGGCCAACGTCCTGACTTTC	CASSLGGNGANVLTF
TRBV6-5	many	NA	TRBJ1-1	TGTGCCAGCAGCTTCAGGGAAAGGACGAACACTGAAGCTTTCTTT	CASSFRERTNTEAFF
TRBV20-1	few	NA	TRBJ2-1	TGCAGTGCGAGAGCCCTATACAATGAGCAGTTCTTC	CSARALYNEQFF
TRBV27	many	TRBD1	TRBJ2-7	TGTGCCAGCAGTTTTTCGCAGGGGACAGGGGAGCAGTACTTC	CASSFSQGTGEQYF
TRBV4-2	few	NA	TRBJ1-4	TGTGCCAGCAGCCAAGGTAACAGTGCAACTAATGAAAAACTGTTTTTT	CASSQGNSATNEKLFF
TRBV5-1	many	NA	TRBJ2-3	TGCGCCAGCAGACCGGGACTCATCACAGATACGCAGTATTTT	CASRPGLITDTQYF
TRBV28	few	NA	TRBJ1-2	TGTGCCAGCAGTTTATCGTGGGGTCCAAGGGGCTACACCTTC	CASSLSWGPRGYTF
TRBV9	few	NA	TRBJ2-5	TGTGCCAGCAGCGTCGAGGGGGGAGTTCAAGAGACCCAGTACTTC	CASSVEGGVQETQYF
TRBV12-3/TRBV12-4	few	NA	TRBJ1-1	TGTGCCAGCAGCCCCGAACAACGCGGAGCTTTCTTT	CASSPEQRGAFF
TRBV12-3/TRBV12-4	many	NA	TRBJ1-1	TGTGCCAGCAGTTCCTGGGATTTGGACACTGAAGCTTTCTTT	CASSSWDLDTEAFF
TRBV5-1	many	TRBD2	TRBJ2-3	TGCGCCAGCAGCACAACTAGCGGGGGGGGCACAGATACGCAGTATTTT	CASSTTSGGGTDTQYF
TRBV20-1	few	TRBD1	TRBJ1-5	TGCAGTGCTAGGAAGGGGGCAGGTAGCAATCAGCCCCAGCATTTT	CSARKGAGSNQPQHF
TRBV20-1	NA	TRBD2	TRBJ2-3	TGCAGTGCTCCTCCTAGCGGGGCCTTCACAGATACGCAGTATTTT	CSAPPSGAFTDTQYF
TRBV7-6	many	NA	TRBJ1-1	TGTGCCAGCAGCTTAATTGGGGGCCTGGGCACTGAAGCTTTCTTT	CASSLIGGLGTEAFF
TRBV20-1	few	NA	TRBJ1-2	TGCAGCGACGTGAGTGGGTTAAAAGGCTACACCTTC	CSDVSGLKGYTF
TRBV4-3	many	TRBD1	TRBJ2-1	TGCGCCAGCAGCCAAGGGCTTTTTACCAGGGGGACTGAGCAGTTCTTC	CASSQGLFTRGTEQFF
TRBV6-5	many	NA	TRBJ2-5	TGTGCCAGCAGACGGGGGGCGAGCGGGTGGGGGGAGACCCAGTACTTC	CASRRGASGWGETQYF
TRBV15	many	TRBD1	TRBJ1-6	TGTGCCACCAGCATTCGGCTTACAGGGGGCGGAATGAGCTCCTATAATTCACCCCTCCACTTT	CATSIRLTGGGMSSYNSPLHF
TRBV20-1	many	TRBD2	TRBJ2-5	TGCAGTGCTGCCGGGACTACAGACCAGTACTTC	CSAAGTTDQYF
TRBV10-3	many	NA	TRBJ2-5	TGTGCCCCACAGACAGCCGAAGAAGAGACCCAGTACTTC	CAPQTAEEETQYF
TRBV12-3/TRBV12-4	many	TRBD1	TRBJ1-1	TGTGCCAGCACCCGGACAGGGGGAACTGAAGCTTTCTTT	CASTRTGGTEAFF
TRBV15	NA	TRBD2	TRBJ2-3	TGTGCCACCAGCAGAGATCCGTCCAGCGGGGGCCGGGGCACAGATACGCAGTATTTT	CATSRDPSSGGRGTDTQYF
TRBV7-2	NA	NA	TRBJ1-1	TGTGCCAGCAGCGAACAGCGCGGCACTGAAGCTTTCTTT	CASSEQRGTEAFF
TRBV7-9	few	NA	TRBJ2-3	TGTGCCAGCAGCTTACTAGTGACAGATACGCAGTATTTT	CASSLLVTDTQYF
TRBV29-1	NA	TRBD1	TRBJ2-5	TGCAGCGTCCAGGACAGGGTTTGGGAGACCCAGTACTTC	CSVQDRVWETQYF
TRBV12-3/TRBV12-4	many	NA	TRBJ1-2	TGTGCCAGCAGTTTCAGTTCCGCCCCTAGCTATGGCTACACCTTC	CASSFSSAPSYGYTF
TRBV20-1	few	TRBD1	TRBJ1-1	TGCAGTGCACCAGGACAGGGGAACACTGAAGCTTTCTTT	CSAPGQGNTEAFF
TRBV6-2/TRBV6-3	few	TRBD1	TRBJ1-5	TGTGCCAGCAGTCCGATGGGACAGGTGGATCAGCCCCAGCATTTT	CASSPMGQVDQPQHF
TRBV29-1	many	TRBD1	TRBJ1-1	TGCAGCGCTTGGACAGGGGGCACTGAAGCTTTCTTT	CSAWTGGTEAFF
TRBV20-1	few	NA	TRBJ1-5	TGCAGTGCGACCCAGGGCGGCGGGAGGGGGCCCCAGCATTTT	CSATQGGGRGPQHF
TRBV20-1	few	NA	TRBJ2-5	TGCAGTGCTAGAGTCTTAGCAGCGTACCAAGAGACCCAGTACTTC	CSARVLAAYQETQYF
TRBV12-3/TRBV12-4	many	NA	TRBJ1-5	TGTGCCAGCAGTATTTGGGACAGCAATCAGCCCCAGCATTTT	CASSIWDSNQPQHF